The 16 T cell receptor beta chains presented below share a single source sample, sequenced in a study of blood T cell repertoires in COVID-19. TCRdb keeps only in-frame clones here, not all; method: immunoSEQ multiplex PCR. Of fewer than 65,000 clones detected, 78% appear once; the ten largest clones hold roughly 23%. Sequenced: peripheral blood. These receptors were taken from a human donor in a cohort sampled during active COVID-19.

CDR3 amino acids: CASRKPGQQNSPLHF. CDR3 nucleotide sequence: TGTGCCAGCAGAAAACCGGGACAGCAGAATTCACCCCTCCACTTT. This chain uses TRBV28 with TRBJ1-6, with 7 positions matching TRBD1. CDR1 and CDR2 from the germline V gene are MDHEN and SYDVKM. This CDR3 region has 15 residues. V lost 6 bases, J lost 7 bases, and 9 bases stayed unmatched.

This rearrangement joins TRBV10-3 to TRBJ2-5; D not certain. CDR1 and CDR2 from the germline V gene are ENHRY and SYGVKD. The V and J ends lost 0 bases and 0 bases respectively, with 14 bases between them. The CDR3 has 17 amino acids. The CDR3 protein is CAISESVAEMYQETQYF. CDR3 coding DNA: TGTGCCATCAGTGAGTCTGTGGCGGAGATGTACCAAGAGACCCAGTACTTC.

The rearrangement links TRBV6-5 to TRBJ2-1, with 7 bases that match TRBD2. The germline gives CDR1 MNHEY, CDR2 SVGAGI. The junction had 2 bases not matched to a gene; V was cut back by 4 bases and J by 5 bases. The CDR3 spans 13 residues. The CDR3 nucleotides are TGTGCCAGCAGTTGGACTAGTAACAATGAGCAGTTCTTC. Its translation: CASSWTSNNEQFF.

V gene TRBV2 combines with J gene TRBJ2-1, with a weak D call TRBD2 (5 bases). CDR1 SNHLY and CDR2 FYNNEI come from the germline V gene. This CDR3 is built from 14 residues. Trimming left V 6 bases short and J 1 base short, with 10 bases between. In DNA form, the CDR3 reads TGTGCCAGCAGGGACTCGGGGTCCTACAATGAGCAGTTCTTC. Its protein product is CASRDSGSYNEQFF.

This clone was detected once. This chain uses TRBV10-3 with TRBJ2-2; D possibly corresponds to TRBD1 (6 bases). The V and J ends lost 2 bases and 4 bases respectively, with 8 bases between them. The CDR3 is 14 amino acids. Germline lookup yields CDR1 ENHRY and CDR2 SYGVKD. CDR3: CAISEQGSTGELFF. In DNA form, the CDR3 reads TGTGCCATCAGTGAGCAGGGGAGCACCGGGGAGCTGTTTTTT.

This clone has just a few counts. This CDR3 reads CASSSLGESNQPQHF. The DNA for the CDR3 is TGTGCCAGCAGTTCCCTCGGGGAAAGCAATCAGCCCCAGCATTTT. This rearrangement joins TRBV2 to TRBJ1-5; unclear D gene. This CDR3 contains 15 residues. Trimming took off 5 bases at V and 1 base at J, with 12 bases between the two ends. Germline V gene data show CDR1 as SNHLY and CDR2 as FYNNEI.

The CDR3 loop is CATQQGASHRGYTF. Written as DNA, the CDR3 is TGTGCCACCCAACAGGGCGCATCCCATCGTGGCTACACCTTC. This sequence joins TRBV7-2 and TRBJ1-2; D perhaps matches TRBD1 (6 bases). CDR1 and CDR2 from the germline V gene are SGHTA and FQGNSA. The germline V and J ends were trimmed by 10 bases and 7 bases, with 22 bases remaining between them. This CDR3 is 14 amino acids long.

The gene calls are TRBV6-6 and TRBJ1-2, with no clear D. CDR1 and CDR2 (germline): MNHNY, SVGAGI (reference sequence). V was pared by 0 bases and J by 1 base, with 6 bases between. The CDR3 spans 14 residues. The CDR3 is CASSYSQINYGYTF. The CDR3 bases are TGTGCCAGCAGTTACTCACAGATTAACTATGGCTACACCTTC.

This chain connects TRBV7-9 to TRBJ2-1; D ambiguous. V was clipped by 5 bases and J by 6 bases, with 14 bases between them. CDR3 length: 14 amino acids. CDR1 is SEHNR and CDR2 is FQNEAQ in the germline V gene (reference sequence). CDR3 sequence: CASSPPGSLNEQFF. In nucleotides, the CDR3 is TGTGCCAGCAGCCCTCCAGGAAGCCTCAATGAGCAGTTCTTC.

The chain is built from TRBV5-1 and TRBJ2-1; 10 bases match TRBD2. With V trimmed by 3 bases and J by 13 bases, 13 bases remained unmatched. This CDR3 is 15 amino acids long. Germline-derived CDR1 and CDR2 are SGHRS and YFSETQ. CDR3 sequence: CASSSTSTSGTVQFF. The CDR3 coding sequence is TGCGCCAGCAGCTCCACAAGTACTAGCGGGACAGTACAGTTCTTC.

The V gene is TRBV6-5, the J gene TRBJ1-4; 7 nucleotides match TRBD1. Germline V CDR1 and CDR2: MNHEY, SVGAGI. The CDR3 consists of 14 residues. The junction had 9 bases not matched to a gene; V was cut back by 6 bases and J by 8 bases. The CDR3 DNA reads TGTGCCAGCAGAAAAGACAGGGTAGAGGAAAAACTGTTTTTT. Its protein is CASRKDRVEEKLFF.

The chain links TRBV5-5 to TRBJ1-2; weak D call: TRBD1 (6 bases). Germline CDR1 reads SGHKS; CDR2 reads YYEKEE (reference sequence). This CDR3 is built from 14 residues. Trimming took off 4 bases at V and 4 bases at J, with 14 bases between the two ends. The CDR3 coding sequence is TGTGCCAGCAGCGACGCAGGGGTAGGCTATGGCTACACCTTC. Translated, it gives CASSDAGVGYGYTF.

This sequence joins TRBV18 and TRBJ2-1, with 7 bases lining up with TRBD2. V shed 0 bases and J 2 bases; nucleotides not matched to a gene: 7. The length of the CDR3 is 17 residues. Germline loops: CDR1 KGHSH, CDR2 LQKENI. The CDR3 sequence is CASSPPRLAGTYNEQFF. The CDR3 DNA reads TGTGCCAGCTCACCACCGAGATTAGCGGGTACCTACAATGAGCAGTTCTTC.

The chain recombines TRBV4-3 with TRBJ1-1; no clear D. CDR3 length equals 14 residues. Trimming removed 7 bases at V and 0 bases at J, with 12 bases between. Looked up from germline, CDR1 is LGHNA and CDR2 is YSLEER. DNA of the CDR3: TGCGCCAGCATGAGGTCCCTGATGAACACTGAAGCTTTCTTT. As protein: CASMRSLMNTEAFF.

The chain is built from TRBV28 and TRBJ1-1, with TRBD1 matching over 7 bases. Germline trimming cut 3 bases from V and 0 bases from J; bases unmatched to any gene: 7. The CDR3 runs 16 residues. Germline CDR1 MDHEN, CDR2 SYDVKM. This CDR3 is CASSFWDSLMNTEAFF. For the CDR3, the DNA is TGTGCCAGCAGTTTCTGGGACAGTCTGATGAACACTGAAGCTTTCTTT.

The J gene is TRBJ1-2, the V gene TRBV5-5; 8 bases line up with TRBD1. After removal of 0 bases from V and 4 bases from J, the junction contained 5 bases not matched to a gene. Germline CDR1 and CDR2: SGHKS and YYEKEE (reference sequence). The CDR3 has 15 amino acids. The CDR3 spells CASSLEPQGAYGYTF. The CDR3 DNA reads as TGTGCCAGCAGCTTGGAACCGCAGGGGGCCTATGGCTACACCTTC.